This section outlines one T cell receptor (beta chain) sequence together with its context. Antigen specificity is unknown. The data originate from a study of CD8 T cells in Susac syndrome. Study results and limitations: The number of individuals included in the study's TCR sequencing and HLA analysis was acknowledged as relatively small.

It was with random hexamers that about 0.45 to 1 ug RNA was reverse transcribed. An immunoSEQ multiplex PCR generated amplified TCR beta CDR3 products spanning 54 Vbeta and 13 Jbeta. TCRdb recomputed calls from the immunoSEQ multiplex PCR reads with MiXCR, one row per CDR3 protein. The profile shows about 250,000 distinct CDR3 sequences, 93% of them singletons. Sequencing of TCR beta was performed on blood CD8+ and CD4+ T cells. Relapsing-remitting disease, either stable or active, was present in the multiple sclerosis controls, who were treatment-naive patients. The sequencing input was CD4+ T cells from PBMCs. The clonotype was recovered from a human donor with multiple sclerosis.

This chain's CDR3 is CASSPGTGLSYGYTF. Written as DNA, the CDR3 is TGTGCCAGCAGCCCCGGGACAGGGCTTTCATATGGCTACACCTTC. The V call is TRBV7-2, the J call TRBJ1-2; 9 positions agree with TRBD1. Losses at the gene ends were 5 bases for V and 5 bases for J; bases not matched to a gene: 9. This CDR3 has 15 amino acids. Germline V gene lookup returns CDR1 SGHTA and CDR2 FQGNSA.